This TCR beta chain was recovered during a study of control samples from healthy donors and cancer patients. Sequenced by immunoSEQ multiplex PCR; TCRdb stores in-frame clones only, minus some. The sample has some 150,000 clones; about 94% are singletons. V was pared by 10 bases and J by 2 bases, with 7 bases of the junction left unmatched. Germline values: CDR1 MNHEY, CDR2 SVGAGI. CDR3 length: 13 amino acids. This clonotype was sampled from a man aged 60 to 75 with colorectal cancer. The rearrangement uses TRBV6-5 and TRBJ1-2, with 7 bases lining up with TRBD1. The sample consisted of PBMCs. The CDR3 here is CATRGQSNYGYTF. DNA of the CDR3: TGTGCCACCAGGGGACAGTCAAACTATGGCTACACCTTC.